A selection of T cell receptor beta chains follows, all from one sample in a study of T cell responses to AZD1222 COVID-19 vaccine. Only in-frame clones appear in the TCRdb table, and some are missing; sequencing was by immunoSEQ multiplex PCR. The table records roughly 100,000 clones, approximately 90% of them present only once. Sequences were derived from peripheral blood, sampled on day 0 of AZD1222 vaccination. These receptors were collected from an adult in good health. Both conserved end residues are part of each CDR3. Each record gives: clone size, D gene, J gene, V gene, CDR3 protein, CDR3 DNA. D genes are given only for firm matches. A clone size is listed for some rows: how often the clone was seen (once, few, many), or a class if it is expanded.

-,-,TRBJ2-1,TRBV4-2,CASSQVASEGEQFF,TGTGCCAGCAGCCAAGTCGCTAGCGAAGGAGAGCAGTTCTTC
-,-,TRBJ1-6,TRBV9,CASSAATGMGLNSPLHF,TGTGCCAGCAGCGCAGCCACAGGGATGGGCCTTAATTCACCCCTCCACTTT
-,TRBD1,TRBJ2-1,TRBV24-1,CATPKDREFRDEQFF,TGTGCCACCCCCAAAGACAGGGAGTTTCGGGATGAGCAGTTCTTC
-,-,TRBJ1-1,TRBV14,CASSLNGGTEAFF,TGTGCCAGCAGCCTAAATGGAGGCACTGAAGCTTTCTTT
-,-,TRBJ2-1,TRBV6-2/TRBV6-3,CASSYYTSLPFDEQFF,TGTGCCAGCAGTTACTATACTAGCCTTCCGTTCGATGAGCAGTTCTTC
-,-,TRBJ2-1,TRBV24-1,CATSDLGQGLDEQFF,TGTGCCACCAGTGATTTAGGGCAGGGGTTAGATGAGCAGTTCTTC
-,-,TRBJ1-5,TRBV24-1,CATSDLPWTSGGSNQPQHF,TGTGCCACCAGTGATTTGCCTTGGACCTCCGGGGGTAGCAATCAGCCCCAGCATTTT
-,TRBD1,TRBJ1-1,TRBV6-7,CASSTGTARMNTEAFF,TGTGCCAGCAGTACCGGGACAGCCAGAATGAACACTGAAGCTTTCTTT
-,TRBD2,TRBJ2-1,TRBV12-3/TRBV12-4,CAIGLAGNNEQFF,TGTGCCATCGGACTAGCGGGGAATAATGAGCAGTTCTTC
-,TRBD1,TRBJ2-1,TRBV15,CATSFGTGYYNEQFF,TGTGCCACCAGCTTCGGGACAGGGTATTACAATGAGCAGTTCTTC
many,TRBD1,TRBJ1-2,TRBV11-2,CASSLDGGTGGYGYTF,TGTGCCAGCAGCTTAGATGGCGGGACAGGGGGCTATGGCTACACCTTC
-,TRBD1,TRBJ1-5,TRBV3-1/TRBV3-2,CASSQHPPATGGNQPQHF,TGTGCCAGCAGCCAACACCCTCCCGCGACAGGGGGCAATCAGCCCCAGCATTTT
-,-,TRBJ2-7,TRBV6-5,CASRKTASYEQYF,TGTGCCAGCAGGAAGACAGCGTCCTACGAGCAGTACTTC
-,TRBD1,TRBJ1-4,TRBV7-7,CASSLKGQGEKLFF,TGTGCTAGCAGCTTGAAGGGACAGGGTGAAAAACTGTTTTTT
-,-,TRBJ2-7,TRBV19,CASSLWSGDYEQYF,TGTGCCAGTAGTCTATGGTCCGGGGACTACGAGCAGTACTTC
-,-,TRBJ2-3,TRBV5-1,CASSLDRGTVSTDTQYF,TGCGCCAGCAGCTTGGACCGCGGCACCGTAAGCACAGATACGCAGTATTTT
-,-,TRBJ1-1,TRBV19,CASSNDEGGGNTEAFF,TGTGCCAGTAGTAACGATGAGGGTGGAGGTAACACTGAAGCTTTCTTT